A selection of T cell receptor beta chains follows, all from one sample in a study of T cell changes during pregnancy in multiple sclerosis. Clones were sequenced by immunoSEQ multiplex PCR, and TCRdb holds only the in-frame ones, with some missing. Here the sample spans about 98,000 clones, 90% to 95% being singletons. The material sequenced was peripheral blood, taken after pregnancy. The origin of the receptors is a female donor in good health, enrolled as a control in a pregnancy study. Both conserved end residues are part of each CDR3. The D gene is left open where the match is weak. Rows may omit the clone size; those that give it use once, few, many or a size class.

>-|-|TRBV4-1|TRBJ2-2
TGCGCCAGCAGCCAAAACTTTATGAACACCGGGGAGCTGTTTTTT
CASSQNFMNTGELFF
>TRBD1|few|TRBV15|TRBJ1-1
TGTGCCACCAGGGGGACAGGGGCTACCACTGAAGCTTTCTTT
CATRGTGATTEAFF
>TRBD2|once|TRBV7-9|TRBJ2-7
TGTGCCAGCAGCTTGACTAGCGGCTACGAGCAGTACTTC
CASSLTSGYEQYF
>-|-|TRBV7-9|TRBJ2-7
TGTGCCAGCAGCTTGGGCTCCGCCTACGAGCAGTACTTC
CASSLGSAYEQYF
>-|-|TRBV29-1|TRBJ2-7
TGCAGCGTTGAAGATGGTGGCACCGAGCAGTACTTC
CSVEDGGTEQYF
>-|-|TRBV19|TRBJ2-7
TGTGCCAGTAGTATCGGGGAGATCTACGAGCAGTACTTC
CASSIGEIYEQYF
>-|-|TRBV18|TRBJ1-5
TGTGCCAGCTCACCATCGCGGGGGCCGGAACAGCCCCAGCATTTT
CASSPSRGPEQPQHF
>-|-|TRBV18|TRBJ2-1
TGTGCCAGCTCACCCATGGACTCGAACAATGAGCAGTTCTTC
CASSPMDSNNEQFF
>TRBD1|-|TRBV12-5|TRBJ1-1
TGTGCTAGTTGGGGGGACAGGGTGAACACTGAAGCTTTCTTT
CASWGDRVNTEAFF
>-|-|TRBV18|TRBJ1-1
TGTGCCACCGGGGGTTCGAACACTGAAGCTTTCTTT
CATGGSNTEAFF
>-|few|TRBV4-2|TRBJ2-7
TGTGCCAGCAGCCAAGAGTCCCCTCCGAGGGTTGACGAGCAGTACTTC
CASSQESPPRVDEQYF
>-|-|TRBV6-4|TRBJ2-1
TGTGCCAGCAGGGAACAGGGCCCCTACAATGAGCAGTTCTTC
CASREQGPYNEQFF
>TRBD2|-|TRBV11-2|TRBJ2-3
TGTGCCAGCAGCTTAGGAGGACTAGCGCGCACAGATACGCAGTATTTT
CASSLGGLARTDTQYF
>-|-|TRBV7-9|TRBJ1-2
TGTGCCAGCAGCCCTGGCCTCCTCTTCTATGGCTACACCTTC
CASSPGLLFYGYTF
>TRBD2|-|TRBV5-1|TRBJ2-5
TGCGCCAGCGCCGCAGGAGTAGCGGGAGGGGAGACCCAGTACTTC
CASAAGVAGGETQYF
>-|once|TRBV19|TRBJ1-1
TGTGCCAGTAGTATGAGAGGGCGAGGGAACACTGAAGCTTTCTTT
CASSMRGRGNTEAFF
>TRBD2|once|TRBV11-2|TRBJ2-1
TGTGCCAGCGCACTACTAGCGGGGTCCTACAATGAGCAGTTCTTC
CASALLAGSYNEQFF
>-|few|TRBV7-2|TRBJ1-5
TGTGCCAGCAGTCGGGGGGGTCAGCCCCAGCATTTT
CASSRGGQPQHF